This T cell receptor (beta chain) was sequenced in a study of CD8 T cells in ankylosing spondylitis. This clonotype was observed a few times. Its matching antigen is unknown. The CDR3 consists of 16 residues. J gave up 3 bases and V 6 bases, and 9 bases lay outside the gene matches. Findings and limits, study-wide: One TCR beta motif, made up of 7 or 8 highly homologous variants, appeared characteristic of ankylosing spondylitis blood. As for the disease-linked clones, they showed a CD8+ phenotype and occurred at relatively low frequencies in peripheral blood.

Each TCR beta library was made by quantitative 5'-RACE that incorporated molecular barcodes. TCRdb reanalysed the 5' RACE reads using MiXCR and keeps one entry per CDR3 protein. The sample has approximately 350,000 distinct CDR3 sequences, 14% to 15% seen once. Sequenced: blood, either unsorted or a sorted T cell fraction (not recorded which). The TCR sequence derives from a male donor with ankylosing spondylitis or in good health (not recorded which). The chain uses TRBV12-3 or TRBV12-4 and TRBJ1-3, with 9 bases fitting TRBD1. In nucleotides, the CDR3 is TGTGCCAGCAGCCGGGGACAGGGACCGGGTGGAAACACCATATATTTT. Amino acid sequence: CASSRGQGPGGNTIYF.